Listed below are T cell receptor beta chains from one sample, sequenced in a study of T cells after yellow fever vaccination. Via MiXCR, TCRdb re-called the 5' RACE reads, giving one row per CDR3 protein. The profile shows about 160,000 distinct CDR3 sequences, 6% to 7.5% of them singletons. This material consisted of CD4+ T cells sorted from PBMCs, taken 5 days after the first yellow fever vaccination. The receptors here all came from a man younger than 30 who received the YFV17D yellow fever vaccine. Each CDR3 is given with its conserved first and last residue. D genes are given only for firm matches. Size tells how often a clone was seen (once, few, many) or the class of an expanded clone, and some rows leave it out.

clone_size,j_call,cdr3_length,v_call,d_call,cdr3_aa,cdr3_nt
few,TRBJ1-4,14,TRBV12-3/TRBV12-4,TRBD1,CASTVGQGGEKLFF,TGTGCCAGCACCGTAGGACAGGGCGGAGAAAAACTGTTTTTT
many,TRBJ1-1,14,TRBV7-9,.,CASSPGTPGTEAFF,TGTGCCAGCAGCCCAGGGACCCCGGGCACTGAAGCTTTCTTT
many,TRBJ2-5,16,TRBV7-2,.,CASSSSVRAGQETQYF,TGTGCCAGCAGCTCCTCGGTGAGGGCGGGCCAAGAGACCCAGTACTTC
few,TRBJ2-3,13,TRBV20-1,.,CSAKTGGGYTQYF,TGCAGTGCCAAAACGGGGGGCGGCTATACGCAGTATTTT
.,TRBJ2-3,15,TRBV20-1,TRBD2,CSARAGGGVADTQYF,TGCAGTGCTAGAGCGGGGGGGGGAGTTGCAGATACGCAGTATTTT
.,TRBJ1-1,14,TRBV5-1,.,CASSYNGGGAEAFF,TGCGCCAGCAGCTATAACGGGGGAGGCGCTGAAGCTTTCTTT
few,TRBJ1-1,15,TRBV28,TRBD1,CASSLGTGGDTEAFF,TGTGCCAGCAGTTTAGGAACAGGGGGAGACACTGAAGCTTTCTTT
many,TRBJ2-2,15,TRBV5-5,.,CASSLVPNGAGELFF,TGTGCCAGCAGCTTGGTACCAAATGGGGCCGGGGAGCTGTTTTTT
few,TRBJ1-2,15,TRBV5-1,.,CASSLARLTDDGYTF,TGCGCCAGCAGCTTGGCCCGGTTGACAGACGATGGCTACACCTTC
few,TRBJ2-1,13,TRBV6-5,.,CASSYSIRDEQFF,TGTGCCAGCAGTTACTCGATACGAGATGAGCAGTTCTTC
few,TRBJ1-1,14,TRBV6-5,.,CASSYGGQNTEAFF,TGTGCCAGCAGTTACGGGGGACAGAACACTGAAGCTTTCTTT
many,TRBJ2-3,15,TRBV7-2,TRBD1,CASSLGDRDPDTQYF,TGTGCCAGCAGCTTAGGGGACAGGGACCCAGATACGCAGTATTTT
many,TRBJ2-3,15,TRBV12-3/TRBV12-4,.,CASSLLDPGTDTQYF,TGTGCCAGCAGTTTATTAGATCCAGGCACAGATACGCAGTATTTT
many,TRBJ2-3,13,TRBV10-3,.,CAITKQGTDTQYF,TGTGCCATCACCAAGCAAGGCACAGATACGCAGTATTTT
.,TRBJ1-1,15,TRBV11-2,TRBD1,CASSATGISVTEAFF,TGTGCCAGCAGCGCGACAGGGATTTCTGTCACTGAAGCTTTCTTT
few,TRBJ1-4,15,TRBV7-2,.,CASSRRQAANEKLFF,TGTGCCAGCAGCCGTCGACAGGCTGCTAATGAAAAACTGTTTTTT
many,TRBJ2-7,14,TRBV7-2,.,CASSSRTLDYEQYF,TGTGCCAGCAGCTCACGGACCCTAGACTACGAGCAGTACTTC
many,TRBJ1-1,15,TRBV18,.,CASSPRTQGHTEAFF,TGTGCCAGCTCACCACGAACACAGGGACACACTGAAGCTTTCTTT
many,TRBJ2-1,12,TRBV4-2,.,CASSQDRNEQFF,TGTGCCAGCAGCCAAGACAGGAATGAGCAGTTCTTC
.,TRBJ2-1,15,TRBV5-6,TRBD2,CASSPPAGDYNEQFF,TGTGCCAGCAGCCCTCCCGCGGGGGACTACAATGAGCAGTTCTTC
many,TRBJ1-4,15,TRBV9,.,CASSPGAGTNEKLFF,TGTGCCAGCAGCCCAGGGGCCGGGACTAATGAAAAACTGTTTTTT
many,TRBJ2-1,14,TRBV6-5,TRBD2,CASESGGTYNEQFF,TGTGCCAGCGAAAGCGGGGGAACCTACAATGAGCAGTTCTTC
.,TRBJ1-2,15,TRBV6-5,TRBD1,CASSYSGQTYYGYTF,TGTGCCAGCAGTTACTCGGGACAGACCTACTATGGCTACACCTTC
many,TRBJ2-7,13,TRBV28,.,CASSFAPAYEQYF,TGTGCCAGCAGTTTCGCGCCAGCCTACGAGCAGTACTTC
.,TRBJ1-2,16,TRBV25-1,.,CASSEWESTSNYGYTF,TGTGCCAGCAGTGAATGGGAGTCAACTTCTAACTATGGCTACACCTTC
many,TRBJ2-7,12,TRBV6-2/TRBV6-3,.,CASSSSHVEQYF,TGTGCCAGCAGTTCCTCCCACGTCGAGCAGTACTTC
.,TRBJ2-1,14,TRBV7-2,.,CASSATRNYNEQFF,TGTGCCAGCAGCGCGACTAGAAACTACAATGAGCAGTTCTTC
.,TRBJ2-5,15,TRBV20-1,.,CSAIGGGGPQESQYF,TGCAGTGCCATCGGAGGCGGGGGCCCCCAAGAGAGCCAGTACTTC
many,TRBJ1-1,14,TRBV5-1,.,CASSTGHLNTEAFF,TGCGCCAGCAGCACGGGACACCTGAACACTGAAGCTTTCTTT
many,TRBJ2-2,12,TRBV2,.,CASSDNTGELFF,TGTGCCAGCAGTGACAACACCGGGGAGCTGTTTTTT
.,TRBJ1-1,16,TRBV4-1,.,CASSPSGGALNTEAFF,TGCGCCAGCAGCCCCTCGGGGGGAGCCTTGAACACTGAAGCTTTCTTT
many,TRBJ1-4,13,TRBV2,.,CASSEGPGEKLFF,TGTGCCAGCAGTGAAGGGCCGGGTGAAAAACTGTTTTTT
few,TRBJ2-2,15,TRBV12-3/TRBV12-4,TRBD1,CASSSGTGEPGELFF,TGTGCCAGCAGCTCCGGGACAGGGGAACCCGGGGAGCTGTTTTTT
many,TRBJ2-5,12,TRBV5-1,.,CASSLEGGTQYF,TGCGCCAGCAGCTTGGAAGGTGGGACCCAGTACTTC
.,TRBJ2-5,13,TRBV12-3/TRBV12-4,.,CASSLYPQETQYF,TGTGCCAGCAGTTTATACCCCCAAGAGACCCAGTACTTC
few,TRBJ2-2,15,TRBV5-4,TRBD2,CASSPQRGTTGELFF,TGTGCCAGCAGCCCTCAGCGGGGCACCACCGGGGAGCTGTTTTTT
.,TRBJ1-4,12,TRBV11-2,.,CASSLETEKLFF,TGTGCCAGCAGCTTAGAGACAGAGAAACTGTTTTTT
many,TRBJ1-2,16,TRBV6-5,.,CASSYRGGGNRDDYTF,TGTGCCAGCAGTTACCGGGGAGGCGGAAACAGAGATGACTACACCTTC
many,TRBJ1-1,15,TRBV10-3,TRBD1,CAISGTGTGYTEAFF,TGTGCCATCAGTGGGACCGGGACAGGGTACACTGAAGCTTTCTTT
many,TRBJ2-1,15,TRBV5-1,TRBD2,CASSLGGGAINEQFF,TGCGCCAGCAGTCTGGGCGGGGGGGCCATCAATGAGCAGTTCTTC
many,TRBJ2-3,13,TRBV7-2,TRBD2,CASLSGGADTQYF,TGTGCCAGTCTTAGCGGGGGGGCAGATACGCAGTATTTT
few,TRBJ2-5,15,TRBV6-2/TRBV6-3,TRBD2,CASSSTSGGRGTQYF,TGTGCCAGCAGCTCAACTAGCGGGGGACGCGGGACCCAGTACTTC
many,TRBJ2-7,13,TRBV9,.,CASSVTEGYEQYF,TGTGCCAGCAGCGTGACCGAAGGATACGAGCAGTACTTC
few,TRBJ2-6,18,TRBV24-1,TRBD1,CATSDGQGRFTGANVLTF,TGTGCCACCAGTGATGGACAGGGAAGGTTTACCGGGGCCAACGTCCTGACTTTC
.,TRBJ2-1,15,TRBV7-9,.,CASSSDATDYNEQFF,TGTGCCAGCAGCTCCGATGCGACAGATTACAATGAGCAGTTCTTC
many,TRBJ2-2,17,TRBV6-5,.,CASSYRLLSTNTGELFF,TGTGCCAGCAGTTACCGACTATTAAGTACTAACACCGGGGAGCTGTTTTTT
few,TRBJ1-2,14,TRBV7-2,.,CASSLASKRGGYTF,TGTGCCAGCAGCTTAGCCAGCAAACGGGGTGGCTACACCTTC
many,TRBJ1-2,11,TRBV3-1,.,CASSQSKGYTF,TGTGCCAGCAGCCAAAGTAAGGGCTACACCTTC
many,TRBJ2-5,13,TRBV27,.,CASSFGRQETQYF,TGTGCCAGCAGTTTCGGGAGACAGGAGACCCAGTACTTC
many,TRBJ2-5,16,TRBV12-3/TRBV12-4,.,CASTFGAGHPQETQYF,TGTGCCAGCACCTTCGGAGCCGGACACCCCCAAGAGACCCAGTACTTC
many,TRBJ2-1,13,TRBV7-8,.,CASSLRGNNEQFF,TGTGCCAGCAGCTTACGGGGAAACAATGAGCAGTTCTTC
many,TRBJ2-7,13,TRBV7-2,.,CASSLSSVYEQYF,TGTGCCAGCAGCTTATCATCGGTCTACGAGCAGTACTTC
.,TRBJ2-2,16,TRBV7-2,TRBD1,CASSLRQGAVTGELFF,TGTGCCAGCAGCTTAAGACAGGGGGCCGTCACCGGGGAGCTGTTTTTT
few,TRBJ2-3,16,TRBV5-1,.,CASSFTTRSNTDTQYF,TGCGCCAGCAGCTTCACGACTAGGAGTAACACAGATACGCAGTATTTT
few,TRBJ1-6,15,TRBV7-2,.,CASSLGRSHNSPLHF,TGTGCCAGCAGCTTAGGACGGTCCCATAATTCACCCCTCCACTTT
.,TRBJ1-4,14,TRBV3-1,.,CASSPATGREKLFF,TGTGCCAGCAGCCCAGCGACAGGCCGGGAAAAACTGTTTTTT